Following are 9 T cell receptor beta chains from one sample sequenced in a study of blood T cell repertoires in COVID-19. Profiled with immunoSEQ multiplex PCR; TCRdb holds only in-frame clones, not every one. Of approximately 250,000 clones listed, 70% to 90% are singletons. The material sequenced was peripheral blood. These receptors all stem from a man aged 40-55 years with acute or convalescent COVID-19.

This chain joins TRBV6-5 and TRBJ1-1; D gene unclear. The V end was cut by 2 bases, the J end by 4 bases, with 5 bases between. This CDR3 spans 12 amino acids. The germline V gene has CDR1 MNHEY and CDR2 SVGAGI. In nucleotides, the CDR3 is TGTGCCAGCAGTTACGAGGGCACTGAAGCTTTCTTT. Translating gives CASSYEGTEAFF.

The chain uses TRBV29-1 and TRBJ1-4, with TRBD1 matching over 10 bases. The germline V gene encodes CDR1 SQVTM and CDR2 ANQGSEA. The CDR3 loop spans 14 amino acids. V dropped 6 bases and J dropped 4; count of bases not matched to a gene: 5. The CDR3, as DNA: TGCAGCGTGCCGGACAGGGGGGGTAATGAAAAACTGTTTTTT. Residues: CSVPDRGGNEKLFF.

The J gene is TRBJ1-2, the V gene TRBV6-5, with 9 bases lining up with TRBD1. Germline loops: CDR1 MNHEY, CDR2 SVGAGI. The V and J ends lost 6 bases and 4 bases, in that order; junction bases with no gene match: 6. The CDR3 spans 14 residues. This CDR3 is CASRGGTGLYGYTF. CDR3 bases: TGTGCCAGCAGAGGAGGGACAGGGCTCTATGGCTACACCTTC.

This rearrangement joins TRBV11-2 to TRBJ2-3; D is possibly TRBD2 (6 bases). V was trimmed by 1 base and J by 4 bases, leaving 6 bases between them. Germline V gene lookup returns CDR1 SGHAT and CDR2 FQNNGV. This CDR3 contains 13 residues. CDR3 DNA sequence: TGTGCCAGCAGCTTAGGGGGGGCAGATACGCAGTATTTT. Its protein product is CASSLGGADTQYF.

This clone was counted a few times. V gene TRBV6-5 combines with J gene TRBJ1-1; D not certain. CDR1 MNHEY and CDR2 SVGAGI come from the germline V gene. The CDR3 loop spans 13 amino acids. V was shortened by 6 bases and J by 5 bases, with 13 bases between the two germline ends. Here the CDR3 reads CASSTTGRTEAFF. The CDR3 DNA reads TGTGCCAGCAGCACGACGGGGAGGACTGAAGCTTTCTTT.

The CDR3 loop is CASSLAPGVSYEQYF. CDR3 in DNA: TGCGCCAGCAGCTTGGCCCCGGGGGTAAGCTACGAGCAGTACTTC. This chain joins TRBV5-1 and TRBJ2-7; D is perhaps TRBD2 (6 bases). The germline gives CDR1 SGHRS, CDR2 YFSETQ. The V and J ends lost 0 bases and 3 bases respectively, with 13 bases between them. This CDR3 is built from 15 residues.

The gene calls are TRBV18 and TRBJ2-6; no definite D call. From germline, CDR1 is KGHSH and CDR2 LQKENI. The CDR3 has 16 residues. V was pared by 3 bases and J by 0 bases, with 9 bases between. CDR3 nucleotides: TGTGCCAGCTCACCTACCCCCAGCTCTGGGGCCAACGTCCTGACTTTC. Translation gives CASSPTPSSGANVLTF.

This clone appeared once. The CDR3 nucleotides are TGTGCCAGTACCCTGCGGGGGTACGATAGCGGGGCGACTTACACCGGGGAGCTGTTTTTT. Translation: CASTLRGYDSGATYTGELFF. V and J are TRBV19 and TRBJ2-2; TRBD2 agrees at 8 bases. Losses at the gene ends were 7 bases for V and 3 bases for J; bases not matched to a gene: 22. The length of the CDR3 is 20 residues. Germline-derived CDR1 and CDR2 are LNHDA and SQIVND (reference sequence). Looking up the rest from reference TRBV19 and TRBJ2-2 gives the full variable domain: DGGITQSPKYLFRKEGQNVTLSCEQNLNHDAMYWYRQDPGQGLRLIYYSQIVNDFQKGDIAEGYSVSREKKESFPLTVTSAQKNPTAFYLCASTLRGYDSGATYTGELFFGEGSRLTVL.

This rearrangement joins TRBV5-1 to TRBJ2-7; no definite D call. The CDR3 totals 15 residues. The germline CDR1 and CDR2 sequences are SGHRS and YFSETQ. The V end was cut by 2 bases, the J end by 0 bases, with 12 bases between. Here the CDR3 DNA reads TGCGCCAGCAGCTTTGGCGGCCTGGGCTCCTACGAGCAGTACTTC. Its translation: CASSFGGLGSYEQYF.